A selection of T cell receptor beta chains follows, all from one sample in a study of cytomegalovirus exposure and HLA in healthy donors. Here immunoSEQ multiplex PCR was the method, and the copy in TCRdb shows in-frame clones only, minus some. The repertoire holds about 140,000 clones, with approximately 73% as singletons. The sample was PBMCs. These receptors were taken from a man aged 25 to 40 in good health and CMV-seropositive. The CDR3 runs from the conserved cysteine through the conserved F or W. A D gene is named only where the DNA matches it firmly. Part of the rows lack a size; the others show once, few, many or a class for expanded clones.

v_call,j_call,clone_size,d_call,cdr3_aa,cdr3_nt
TRBV6-1,TRBJ2-2,NA,TRBD2,CASSARLAEDTGELFF,TGTGCCAGCAGTGCAAGACTAGCGGAGGACACCGGGGAGCTGTTTTTT
TRBV19,TRBJ2-1,NA,NA,CASGGLEQFF,TGTGCCTCTGGCGGACTAGAGCAGTTCTTC
TRBV2,TRBJ1-4,NA,TRBD1,CASRERDRATNEKLFF,TGTGCCAGCAGGGAGAGAGACAGGGCCACTAATGAAAAACTGTTTTTT
TRBV7-9,TRBJ2-1,NA,NA,CASNMGGANNEQFF,TGTGCCAGCAACATGGGTGGGGCGAACAATGAGCAGTTCTTC
TRBV6-6,TRBJ1-1,few,NA,CASSQGQNTEAFF,TGTGCCAGCAGTCAAGGACAGAACACTGAAGCTTTCTTT
TRBV2,TRBJ2-3,once,NA,CASSRGAITDTQYF,TGTGCCAGCAGCAGGGGGGCCATTACAGATACGCAGTATTTT
TRBV27,TRBJ2-3,NA,NA,CASSPPQGKGTDTQYF,TGTGCCAGCAGCCCACCCCAGGGGAAGGGCACAGATACGCAGTATTTT
TRBV6-1,TRBJ1-2,NA,NA,CAIRYSPYGYTF,TGTGCCATCCGTTATTCCCCCTATGGCTACACCTTC
TRBV2,TRBJ2-5,NA,NA,CASSEGSGWYQETQYF,TGTGCCAGCAGTGAGGGTAGCGGATGGTACCAAGAGACCCAGTACTTC
TRBV4-1,TRBJ2-7,NA,TRBD1,CASSPGQGGDYEQYF,TGCGCCAGCAGCCCGGGACAGGGGGGGGACTACGAGCAGTACTTC
TRBV9,TRBJ1-5,NA,NA,CALTPGGGNQPQHF,TGTGCCCTCACGCCCGGGGGGGGTAATCAGCCCCAGCATTTT
TRBV9,TRBJ2-7,few,TRBD1,CASSVSQGDEQYF,TGTGCCAGCAGCGTATCACAGGGGGACGAGCAGTACTTC
TRBV7-9,TRBJ2-2,once,TRBD1,CASSRIAGTGEPGELFF,TGTGCCAGCAGCCGCATCGCTGGGACAGGGGAGCCCGGGGAGCTGTTTTTT
TRBV7-2,TRBJ1-3,NA,NA,CASSPDRTSGNTIYF,TGTGCCAGCAGCCCTGACAGAACCTCTGGAAACACCATATATTTT
TRBV6-1,TRBJ2-7,NA,TRBD1,CASSEWDSSSYEQYF,TGTGCCAGCAGTGAATGGGACAGCTCCTCCTACGAGCAGTACTTC
TRBV5-5,TRBJ1-5,NA,NA,CASSRNTLERQPQHF,TGTGCCAGCAGCCGAAACACCCTAGAGAGGCAGCCCCAGCATTTT
TRBV5-4,TRBJ1-1,few,NA,CASSSGSLTEAFF,TGTGCCAGCAGCTCCGGGAGTCTCACTGAAGCTTTCTTT